This T cell receptor (beta chain) was captured by sequencing in a study of blood T cell repertoires in COVID-19 (dated by TCRdb to 2018 to 2021). For the wider study: The collaborator samples originated in the United States, Italy and Spain and spanned the acute and convalescent phases of COVID-19. The material from the prospective study consisted of cDNA or gDNA derived from T cells, B-cell-depleted T cells, or PBMCs. The samples were drawn from two sources: the first 160 participants of the ongoing ImmuneRACE study, and 1,200 or so subjects contributed by 6 global collaborators. Where HLA class I and class II types were available, the types were taken from metadata supplied by the sample provider, not from assay-based typing. The repertoires were made available in a free public database intended to serve as a resource for research on the immune response to SARS-CoV-2. Nearly every sample came with metadata listing a de-identified subject ID, COVID-19 status, age in years and sex. Subjects who had been exposed to COVID-19, were actively infected with it, or had recovered from it provided the deeply sampled blood TCRbeta repertoires that made up the dataset. Results and caveats for the whole study, not just this receptor: How much clinical and demographic metadata was included differed by source and by participant, and the metadata was provided uncurated.

In the prospective study, participants were roughly 18 to 90 years old, resided in about two dozen geographic areas of the United States, and were enrolled through a virtual design. In the prospective study, cohorts were assigned on the basis of participant-reported clinical history obtained from a screening survey and a study questionnaire. For ImmuneRACE Cohort 3, a participant was defined as recovered based on two consecutive negative NP/OP PCR tests, clearance by a healthcare professional, or resolution of symptoms. In the prospective study, whole blood, serum and a nasopharyngeal or oropharyngeal swab were collected from each participant by mobile phlebotomists. Participants in the prospective study had the option to provide additional blood draws and questionnaires over a roughly two-month period. Blood samples from the prospective study were shipped frozen or at room temperature prior to DNA extraction.

Germline trimming: 4 bases from V, 5 bases from J; junction bases outside gene matches: 4. From its cysteine to its phenylalanine, the CDR3 spans 14 amino acids. Of the read, only the CDR3 DNA is kept; its 42 bases are in frame from base 1. The germline V gene encodes CDR1 SGHNT and CDR2 YYREEE (reference sequence). Notes on this clone: Its antigen is currently not known. No base qualities exist here, and no much larger clone lies one base off it.

TCRbeta CDR3 regions were amplified from genomic DNA using the immunoSEQ Assay, a bias-controlled multiplex PCR. In the source study's methods: The number of nucleated cells in each sample was estimated by amplification of reference gene primers within the assay. Sequence reads were collapsed and filtered to measure the absolute abundance of every unique TCRbeta CDR3 rearrangement. For each sample, productive Simpson clonality was calculated as the square root of Simpson's diversity index across productive rearrangements. The clones in this table, taken by TCRdb from immuneACCESS, are in-frame only. Not every clone is retained; where verified, under half of the shortfall comes from an unresolved V gene, and the cause of the rest is unknown. From that table come the V and J calls and clone size; the DNA was used to work out D and trimming. Recorded for this sample are 200,000 to 250,000 clones; 82% of them occurred a single time. The ten largest clones capture roughly 3.5% of the sample.

The chain was built from TRBV5-4 and TRBJ2-3, with 10 bases in between that match TRBD2. The sequence was collected from a woman aged 60-75 years who had recovered from COVID-19. Sequenced: PBMCs or T cells enriched from blood (not recorded which). The CDR3 here reads CASSTSGNVDTQYF. The bases read TGTGCCAGCAGCACTAGCGGGAACGTAGATACGCAGTATTTT.